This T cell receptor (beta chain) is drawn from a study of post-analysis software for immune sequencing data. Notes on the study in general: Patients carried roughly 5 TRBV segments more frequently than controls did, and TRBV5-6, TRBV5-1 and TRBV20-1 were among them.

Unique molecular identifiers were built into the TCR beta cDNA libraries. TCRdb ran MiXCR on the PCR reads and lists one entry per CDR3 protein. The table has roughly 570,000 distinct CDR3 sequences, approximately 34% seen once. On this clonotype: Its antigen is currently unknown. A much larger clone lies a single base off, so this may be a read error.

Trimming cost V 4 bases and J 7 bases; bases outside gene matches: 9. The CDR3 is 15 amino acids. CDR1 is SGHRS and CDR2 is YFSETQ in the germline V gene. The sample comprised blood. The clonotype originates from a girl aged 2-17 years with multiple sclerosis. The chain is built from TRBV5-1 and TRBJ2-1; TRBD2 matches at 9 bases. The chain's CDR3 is CASSPAGGGRNEQFF. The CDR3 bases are TGCGCCAGCAGCCCAGCGGGGGGAGGGCGGAATGAGCAGTTCTTC.